These 7 T cell receptor beta chains were all obtained from the same sample, sequenced in a study of blood T cell repertoires in COVID-19. Sequenced by immunoSEQ multiplex PCR; TCRdb stores in-frame clones only, minus some. The sample includes some 150,000 clones, approximately 90% of them seen just once. Material for sequencing was PBMCs or T cells enriched from blood (not recorded which). The receptor set was obtained from a woman aged 18-29 years who had recovered from COVID-19.

V and J are TRBV11-2 and TRBJ1-5, with 9 bases aligning to TRBD1. With V trimmed by 5 bases and J by 4 bases, 6 bases remained unmatched. Germline V lookup: CDR1 SGHAT, CDR2 FQNNGV. This CDR3 is 15 amino acids long. CDR3 nucleotides: TGTGCCAGCAGCCCAGACGGACAGGGGAATCAGCCCCAGCATTTT. Translating gives CASSPDGQGNQPQHF. The full variable domain, with the rest looked up from reference TRBV11-2 and TRBJ1-5, is EAGVAQSPRYKIIEKRQSVAFWCNPISGHATLYWYQQILGQGPKLLIQFQNNGVVDDSQLPKDRFSAERLKGVDSTLKIQPAKLEDSAVYLCASSPDGQGNQPQHFGDGTRLSIL.

The chain recombines TRBV5-5 with TRBJ2-7, with 8 positions matching TRBD2. With V trimmed by 2 bases and J by 4 bases, 2 bases remained unmatched. There are 13 residues in the CDR3. Germline V gene data show CDR1 as SGHKS and CDR2 as YYEKEE (reference sequence). CDR3 bases: TGTGCCAGCAGCTTTAGCGGGATATACGAGCAGTACTTC. Protein: CASSFSGIYEQYF.

The chain uses TRBV18 and TRBJ2-1, with 8 bases that match TRBD2. The CDR3 is 16 amino acids. CDR1 and CDR2 (germline): KGHSH, LQKENI. Trimming took 2 bases from V and 2 from J; bases not matched to a gene: 5. CDR3 protein: CASSPRTSLTYNEQFF. Written as DNA, the CDR3 is TGTGCCAGCTCACCAAGGACTAGCTTAACCTACAATGAGCAGTTCTTC.

The rearrangement uses TRBV5-1 and TRBJ2-3; a weak D match, TRBD2 (6 bases). Trimming cost V 0 bases and J 1 base, with 18 bases left between them. The germline gives CDR1 SGHRS, CDR2 YFSETQ. This CDR3 spans 18 amino acids. CDR3 sequence reads: CASSLAGPGLGGTDTQYF. In DNA, the CDR3 is TGCGCCAGCAGCTTGGCCGGCCCGGGACTCGGGGGCACAGATACGCAGTATTTT.

The V and J genes are TRBV29-1 and TRBJ2-4, with unresolved D. V gave up 3 bases and J gave up 5 bases, with 11 bases separating them. This CDR3 spans 13 amino acids. Germline V gene data show CDR1 as SQVTM and CDR2 as ANQGSEA. CDR3 residues: CSVDVPVENIQYF. The CDR3 DNA reads TGCAGCGTTGATGTCCCGGTGGAAAACATTCAGTACTTC.

V and J are TRBV10-3 and TRBJ1-1, with 8 bases lining up with TRBD1. J lost 0 bases, V lost 6 bases, and 9 bases had no gene match. This CDR3 is built from 16 residues. CDR1 is ENHRY, CDR2 SYGVKD, per germline. Here the CDR3 DNA reads TGTGCCATCAGGTCAAGGACAGGGAGTATGAACACTGAAGCTTTCTTT. It codes for CAIRSRTGSMNTEAFF.

The rearrangement joins TRBV28 to TRBJ1-6; a possible D gene is TRBD1 (5 bases). The ends were cut back, 5 bases at V and 9 bases at J, with 14 bases in the middle. The CDR3 runs to 14 residues. Germline assignment: CDR1 MDHEN and CDR2 SYDVKM. CDR3 sequence: CASSGYGGSSPLHF. In DNA, the CDR3 is TGTGCCAGCAGTGGGTATGGGGGGAGTTCACCCCTCCACTTT.